A selection of T cell receptor beta chains follows, all from one sample in a study of T cells in Graves' hyperthyroidism and ophthalmopathy. TCRdb processed the multiplex PCR reads anew with MiXCR; each CDR3 protein has one entry. Among approximately 430,000 distinct CDR3 sequences, around 16% were seen once, and the ten largest hold around an eighth. The source material was blood. Receptor source: a woman in her late teens or twenties with Graves' hyperthyroidism. Both conserved end residues are part of each CDR3. A D gene is named only where the DNA matches it firmly. Part of the rows lack a size; the others show once, few, many or a class for expanded clones.

J	length	V	size	D	DNA	CDR3
TRBJ2-2	15	TRBV12-3/TRBV12-4	many	.	TGTGCCAGATCCTGGAAGGGGCCGAACACCGGGGAGCTGTTTTTT	CARSWKGPNTGELFF
TRBJ2-3	13	TRBV10-3	many	.	TGTGCCATCAGTGATTACATGGCAGATACGCAGTATTTT	CAISDYMADTQYF
TRBJ1-5	11	TRBV28	many	.	TGTGCCAGCGGAAGCAATCAGCCCCAGCATTTT	CASGSNQPQHF
TRBJ2-1	15	TRBV13	many	TRBD2	TGTGCCAGCAGCTTAATCGCGGGAGGGTTCAATGAGCAGTTCTTC	CASSLIAGGFNEQFF
TRBJ2-4	16	TRBV20-1	.	.	TGCAGTGCTAGCAGCAGACAAGCTCTAGCCAAAAACATTCAGTACTTC	CSASSRQALAKNIQYF
TRBJ2-2	16	TRBV7-8	few	.	TGTGCCAGCAGCTTTTGGGCAGCGGAGAACACCGGGGAGCTGTTTTTT	CASSFWAAENTGELFF
TRBJ1-2	13	TRBV27	.	.	TGTGCCAGCAGTCCGGGGTACCGGGATGGCTACACCTTC	CASSPGYRDGYTF
TRBJ1-5	16	TRBV4-3	few	.	TGCGCCAGCAGCCAAGACCTCTCGGGGGGGTGGCAGCCCCAGCATTTT	CASSQDLSGGWQPQHF
TRBJ1-1	15	TRBV28	many	.	TGTGCCAGCACCTTTCCCGCTCGTTTGGGCACTGAAGCTTTCTTT	CASTFPARLGTEAFF
TRBJ1-5	15	TRBV6-1	many	.	TGTGCCAGCAGTGAATGGGCAGGAATCAATCAGCCCCAGCATTTT	CASSEWAGINQPQHF
TRBJ2-5	16	TRBV7-6	.	TRBD1	TGTGCCAGCAGCTTAATATCAGGGGGCAACACGGAGACCCAGTACTTC	CASSLISGGNTETQYF
TRBJ2-1	16	TRBV18	many	TRBD2	TGTGCCAGCTCACCAGCCAGCGGGAGTTCCTACAATGAGCAGTTCTTC	CASSPASGSSYNEQFF
TRBJ2-1	15	TRBV3-1	many	TRBD2	TGTGCCAGCAGCGCGAGGGCGGGGGGATACAATGAGCAGTTCTTC	CASSARAGGYNEQFF
TRBJ1-2	15	TRBV3-1	many	TRBD1	TGTGCCAGCAGCCTGAGTGGGACAGGGTTATATGGCTACACCTTC	CASSLSGTGLYGYTF
TRBJ2-1	16	TRBV15	.	TRBD1	TGTGCCACCAGCAGATCAACCGGGACAGCTCCAATGACGCAGTTCTTC	CATSRSTGTAPMTQFF
TRBJ1-1	17	TRBV10-3	many	.	TGTGCCATCAAGAAAGCCGTCATCCTTCAGGGAGACACTGAAGCTTTCTTT	CAIKKAVILQGDTEAFF